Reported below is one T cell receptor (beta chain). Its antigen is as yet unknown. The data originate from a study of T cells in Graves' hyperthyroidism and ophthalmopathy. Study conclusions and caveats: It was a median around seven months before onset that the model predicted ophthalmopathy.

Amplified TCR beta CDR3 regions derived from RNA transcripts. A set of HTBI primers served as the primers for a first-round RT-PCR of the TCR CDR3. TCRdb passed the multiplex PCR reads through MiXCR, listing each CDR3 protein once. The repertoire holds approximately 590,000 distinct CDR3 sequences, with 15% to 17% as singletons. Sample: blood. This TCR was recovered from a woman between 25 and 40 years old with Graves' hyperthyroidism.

In nucleotides, the CDR3 is TGTGCCACACTTCTGACAGGACCGAACACTGAAGCTTTCTTT. Translation: CATLLTGPNTEAFF. The chain couples TRBV10-3 to TRBJ1-1, with D maybe TRBD1 (6 bases). CDR3 size: 14 residues. Trimming took off 10 bases at V and 1 base at J, with 16 bases between the two ends. The germline V gene has CDR1 ENHRY and CDR2 SYGVKD.